This is a list of T cell receptor beta chains from one sample in a study of T cell responses to AZD1222 COVID-19 vaccine. This table comes from immunoSEQ multiplex PCR, and its TCRdb copy is limited to in-frame clones, with some not included. Of around 91,000 clones detected, approximately 91% appear once; the ten largest clones hold 7.5% to 9.5%. The material sequenced was peripheral blood, taken 28 days after the second AZD1222 dose. Receptors were obtained from an adult who received the AZD1222 COVID-19 vaccine. The CDR3 runs from the conserved cysteine through the conserved F or W. The order of the fields is D gene, J gene, clone size, V gene, CDR3 DNA, CDR3 protein. D genes are given only for firm matches. Size tells how often a clone was seen (once, few, many) or the class of an expanded clone, and some rows leave it out.

TRBD2 TRBJ2-3 few TRBV5-1 TGCGCCAGCAGCTTGGAGGGGACTAGCGGGAGAAGGAGTTCAGATACGCAGTATTTT CASSLEGTSGRRSSDTQYF
- TRBJ1-6 - TRBV15 TGTGCCACCAGCAGAGCTCCAGGGGACCCTATCTCACCCCTCCACTTT CATSRAPGDPISPLHF
TRBD2 TRBJ2-1 - TRBV4-1 TGCGCCAGCAGCCAAGGACAGGGTGGTTTACTAGCGGGACTTAATGAGCAGTTCTTC CASSQGQGGLLAGLNEQFF
TRBD2 TRBJ2-3 - TRBV7-2 TGTGCCAGCAGCTTAGCGCGTCTAGCGGGAGGAACAGATACGCAGTATTTT CASSLARLAGGTDTQYF
TRBD1 TRBJ1-2 - TRBV4-1 TGCGCCAGCAGCTGGTGGACAGGGGACGGCTACACCTTC CASSWWTGDGYTF
- TRBJ2-7 - TRBV10-3 TGTGCCATCAGACAGGGAGAGGTATACGAGCAGTACTTC CAIRQGEVYEQYF
- TRBJ1-1 - TRBV6-5 TGTGCCAGCAGTTACTCCACAGGTCCGCTGAACACTGAAGCTTTCTTT CASSYSTGPLNTEAFF
- TRBJ1-2 - TRBV4-1 TGCGCCAGCAGCCAAGAACCGGACAGTCGTAACTATGGCTACACCTTC CASSQEPDSRNYGYTF
TRBD1 TRBJ2-7 - TRBV6-5 TGTGCCAGCAGTCGCCAGGGGGTCTCCTACGAGCAGTACTTC CASSRQGVSYEQYF
TRBD2 TRBJ2-3 - TRBV27 TGTGCCAGCAGTTTTGGACTAGCCACAGATACGCAGTATTTT CASSFGLATDTQYF
- TRBJ1-1 - TRBV25-1 TGTGCCAGCAGTCCCCGGGGGCTTGAAGCTTTCTTT CASSPRGLEAFF
- TRBJ1-2 - TRBV13 TGTGCCAGCAGCCGACGTGTTTCCGGGGGGCGAGGCTACACCTTC CASSRRVSGGRGYTF
TRBD2 TRBJ2-1 - TRBV29-1 TGCAGCGTTGAAGGGACCCTTAAGCGGGGGCTGCAGTTCTTC CSVEGTLKRGLQFF
- TRBJ2-3 once TRBV5-1 TGCGCCAGCAGCTTGAGAGGTGGGGGGAACACAGATACGCAGTATTTT CASSLRGGGNTDTQYF
TRBD2 TRBJ2-5 - TRBV5-4 TGTGCCAGCAGCCCAGCTAGCGGGCCTCAAGAGACCCAGTACTTC CASSPASGPQETQYF
- TRBJ1-1 - TRBV5-6 TGTGCCAGCAGCCCCGGGACTCGCAATGAAGCTTTCTTT CASSPGTRNEAFF
- TRBJ2-3 - TRBV5-1 TGCGCCAGCAGCTTGGTGTTACAGGGCGAAGATACGCAGTATTTT CASSLVLQGEDTQYF
TRBD1 TRBJ1-1 - TRBV2 TGTGCCAGCAGCGGACAGGGGAACACTGAAGCTTTCTTT CASSGQGNTEAFF
- TRBJ1-4 once TRBV6-5 TGTGCCAGCAGTCGGGGGCTAGCTAATGAAAAACTGTTTTTT CASSRGLANEKLFF
- TRBJ2-7 - TRBV27 TGTGCCAGCAGTTCACCAATCTACGAGCAGTACTTC CASSSPIYEQYF
TRBD1 TRBJ1-2 - TRBV28 TGTGCCAGCAGTTCTAGATTACAGGGGAAGCCTTATGGCTACACCTTC CASSSRLQGKPYGYTF
- TRBJ1-3 - TRBV4-3 TGCGCCAGCAGCCAAGATTACAGGGTCATAGGAAACACCATATATTTT CASSQDYRVIGNTIYF
- TRBJ1-1 - TRBV7-8 TGTGCCAGCAGCCCTATCAGGGCGAACACTGAAGCTTTCTTT CASSPIRANTEAFF
- TRBJ2-7 once TRBV7-2 TGTGCCAGCAGTTCAACCAGGGGCGACGAGCAGTACTTC CASSSTRGDEQYF
TRBD1 TRBJ1-6 - TRBV7-9 TGTGCCAGCAGCTTAAGGGACAGGGGCTCACCCCTCCACTTT CASSLRDRGSPLHF
- TRBJ2-7 - TRBV5-6 TGTGCCAGCAGCCAGACTAGGCTGACCTACGAGCAGTACTTC CASSQTRLTYEQYF
TRBD1 TRBJ2-5 - TRBV27 TGTGCCAGCAGTACCGGGGACAGAGCCCAGTACTTC CASSTGDRAQYF
- TRBJ1-2 - TRBV24-1 TGTGCCACCAGTGTCGAGGCGCACTATGGCTACACCTTC CATSVEAHYGYTF
TRBD1 TRBJ2-7 once TRBV24-1 TGTGCCACCAGTGAGCCGGGACAGGGAGGTTCCTACGAGCAGTACTTC CATSEPGQGGSYEQYF
- TRBJ2-7 - TRBV3-1/TRBV3-2 TGTGCCAGCAGCCAATTCACCAGGCTGCAGACCTACGAGCAGTACTTC CASSQFTRLQTYEQYF
TRBD1 TRBJ2-5 - TRBV29-1 TGCAGCGTTGAGGGGACAGGGCAAGAGACCCAGTACTTC CSVEGTGQETQYF
- TRBJ2-7 - TRBV28 TGTGCCAGCAGTTTCCCATACGGAAGGTACGAGCAGTACTTC CASSFPYGRYEQYF
TRBD1 TRBJ1-1 - TRBV24-1 TGTGCCACCAGTGTCCCGAGGGGACAGTTGAACACTGAAGCTTTCTTT CATSVPRGQLNTEAFF
- TRBJ2-5 - TRBV5-1 TGCGCCAGCAGCGCCCAGGGGGGACGGGAGACCCAGTACTTC CASSAQGGRETQYF
- TRBJ2-7 - TRBV6-5 TGTGCCAGCAGTTATCGGACGGTTTACGAGCAGTACTTC CASSYRTVYEQYF
- TRBJ1-2 - TRBV28 TGTGCCAGCAGTTTCTATGGGGGCGCGAAAGGCTACACCTTC CASSFYGGAKGYTF
TRBD2 TRBJ2-3 - TRBV9 TGTGCCAGCAGCGTAGTGGGACTAGGATCCGATACGCAGTATTTT CASSVVGLGSDTQYF
- TRBJ1-4 - TRBV18 TGTGCCAGCTCACCAGCGGGCAGAAATAATGAAAAACTGTTTTTT CASSPAGRNNEKLFF
- TRBJ1-1 - TRBV7-9 TGTGCCAGCAGCTTATGGCTGAACACTGAAGCTTTCTTT CASSLWLNTEAFF
TRBD2 TRBJ2-2 - TRBV7-6 TGTGCCAGCAGGGATAGCGGGAGGGCCTCCGGGGAGCTGTTTTTT CASRDSGRASGELFF